This T cell receptor beta chain was retrieved from a study of blood T cell repertoires in COVID-19. On the study more broadly: Sources were T cells, B-cell-depleted T cells, or PBMCs; the material itself was cDNA or gDNA.

Sequenced by immunoSEQ multiplex PCR; TCRdb stores in-frame clones only, minus some. This table has 250,000 or so clones, approximately 86% appearing once. This sequence was found in a man aged 25 to 45 with active or convalescent COVID-19. Sequenced: peripheral blood.

The CDR3 spells CASSCQELRGRKDNQPQHF. The CDR3 bases are TGTGCCAGCAGTTGCCAAGAATTGAGAGGTAGGAAAGACAATCAGCCCCAGCATTTT. V gene TRBV27 combines with J gene TRBJ1-5, with D unresolved. V was pared by 4 bases and J by 3 bases, with 25 bases between. CDR1 MNHEY and CDR2 SMNVEV come from the germline V gene (reference sequence). This CDR3 has 19 amino acids.